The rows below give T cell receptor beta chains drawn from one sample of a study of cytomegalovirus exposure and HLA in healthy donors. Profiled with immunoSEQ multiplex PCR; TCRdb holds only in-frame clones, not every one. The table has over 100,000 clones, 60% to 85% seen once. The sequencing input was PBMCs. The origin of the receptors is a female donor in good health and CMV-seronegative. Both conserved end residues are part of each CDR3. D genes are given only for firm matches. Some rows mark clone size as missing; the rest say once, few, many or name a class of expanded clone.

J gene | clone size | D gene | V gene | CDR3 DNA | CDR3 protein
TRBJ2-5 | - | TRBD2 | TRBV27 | TGTGCCAGCAGTTTATGGGAGGGCCGTGAGACCCAGTACTTC | CASSLWEGRETQYF
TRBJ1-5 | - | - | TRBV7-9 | TGTTCCGGGGGGAGCGGCATTTATCAGCCCCAGCATTTT | CSGGSGIYQPQHF
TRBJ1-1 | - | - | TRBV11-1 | TGTGCCAGCAGCCCGAGGAGGAACACTGAAGCTTTCTTT | CASSPRRNTEAFF
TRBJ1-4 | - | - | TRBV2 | TGTGCCAGCAGTGTTACAGGGCCAACTAATGAAAAACTGTTTTTT | CASSVTGPTNEKLFF
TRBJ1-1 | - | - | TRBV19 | TGTGCCAGTAGTATAGGGGAGACCCGAGAGGAGGCAGCTTTCTTT | CASSIGETREEAAFF
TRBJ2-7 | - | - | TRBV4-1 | TGCGCCAGCAGCCAACCGTTTCCGAAGTCAAGACAGGAAAAGCAGTACGAGCAGTACTTC | CASSQPFPKSRQEKQYEQYF
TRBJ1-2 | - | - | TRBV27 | TGTGCCAGCAGTCGGAGGAGCAGCGACTATGGCTACACCTTC | CASSRRSSDYGYTF
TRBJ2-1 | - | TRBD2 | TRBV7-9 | TGTGCCAGCAGCTTTTCCGCTAGCGGGGGACGCTACAATGAGCAGTTCTTC | CASSFSASGGRYNEQFF
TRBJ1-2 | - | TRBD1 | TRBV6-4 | TGTGCCAGCAGGGCCAGGCCTAGACAGGGGTGGAACTATGGCTACACCTTC | CASRARPRQGWNYGYTF
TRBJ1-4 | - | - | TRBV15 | TGTGCCACCAGCAGAGGCGGGACGGACGGGGAAAAACTGTTTTTT | CATSRGGTDGEKLFF
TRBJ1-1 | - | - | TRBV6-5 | TGTGCCAGCAGCCAAGACAAGAACACTGAAGCTTTCTTT | CASSQDKNTEAFF
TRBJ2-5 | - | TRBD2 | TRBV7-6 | TGTGCCAGCAGCTGGGGGACTAGCGGAACCCAAGAGACCCAGTACTTC | CASSWGTSGTQETQYF
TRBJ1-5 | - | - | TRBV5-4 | TGTGCCAGCAGCTTGGCTCCCGGTAGTCAGCCCCAGCATTTT | CASSLAPGSQPQHF
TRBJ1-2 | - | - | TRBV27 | TGTGCCAGCAGTTTATTCTTCGACGTGGGCCTATATGGCTACACCTTC | CASSLFFDVGLYGYTF
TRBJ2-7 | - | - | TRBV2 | TGTGCCAGCAGTGAGATGGCCAGGGGACCCTACGAGCAGTACTTC | CASSEMARGPYEQYF
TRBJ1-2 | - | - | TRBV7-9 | TGTGCCAGCAGCTTAGGGGAGTCGCTAGCTAACTATGGCTACACCTTC | CASSLGESLANYGYTF
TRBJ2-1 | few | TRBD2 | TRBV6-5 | TGTGCCAGCAGTGACGCGGGGGGAGGGGATGAGCAGTTCTTC | CASSDAGGGDEQFF
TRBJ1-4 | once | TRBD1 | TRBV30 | TGTGCCTGGACGTTGGGACAGGGGGGAGGCGGTGAAAAACTGTTTTTT | CAWTLGQGGGGEKLFF
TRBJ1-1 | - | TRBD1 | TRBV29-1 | TGCAGCGGACAGGGGACTGAAGCTTTCTTT | CSGQGTEAFF
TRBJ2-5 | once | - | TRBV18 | TGTGCCAGCTCACCACTTGGGGACATACAAGAGACCCAGTACTTC | CASSPLGDIQETQYF
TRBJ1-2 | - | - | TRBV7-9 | TGTTCCAGCAGGGATCTTAATCCAGGGGGCTACACCTTC | CSSRDLNPGGYTF
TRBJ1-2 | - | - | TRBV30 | TGTGCCTGGACCAGGGTGGAGGGAGGTCTACATGGCTACACCTTC | CAWTRVEGGLHGYTF
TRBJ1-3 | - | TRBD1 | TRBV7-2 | TGTGCCAGCAGCTTTGAGGGACAGGGTCTAGACACCATATATTTT | CASSFEGQGLDTIYF
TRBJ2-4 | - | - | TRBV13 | TGTGCCAGCAGCTTAGAGGGGTTTCCGAACATTCAGTACTTC | CASSLEGFPNIQYF
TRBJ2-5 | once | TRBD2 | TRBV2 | TGTGCCAGCAAGCGGGGGGACCAAGAGACCCAGTACTTC | CASKRGDQETQYF
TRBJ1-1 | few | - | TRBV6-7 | TGTGCCACCCGGACGGGGGGGGCGGACACTGAAGCTTTCTTT | CATRTGGADTEAFF
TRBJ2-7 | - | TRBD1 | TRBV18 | TGTGCCAGCTCACCCTACCGAAGGGACAGGGGAACCTACGAGCAGTACTTC | CASSPYRRDRGTYEQYF
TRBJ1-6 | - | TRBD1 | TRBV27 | TGTGCCAGCAGTTTAGAGGGGGCTGGGAATTCACCCCTCCACTTT | CASSLEGAGNSPLHF
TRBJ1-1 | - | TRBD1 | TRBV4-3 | TGCGCCAGCAGCCGGTCTAGCCCGGGGACAGGGGGCAGGTACACTGAAGCTTTCTTT | CASSRSSPGTGGRYTEAFF